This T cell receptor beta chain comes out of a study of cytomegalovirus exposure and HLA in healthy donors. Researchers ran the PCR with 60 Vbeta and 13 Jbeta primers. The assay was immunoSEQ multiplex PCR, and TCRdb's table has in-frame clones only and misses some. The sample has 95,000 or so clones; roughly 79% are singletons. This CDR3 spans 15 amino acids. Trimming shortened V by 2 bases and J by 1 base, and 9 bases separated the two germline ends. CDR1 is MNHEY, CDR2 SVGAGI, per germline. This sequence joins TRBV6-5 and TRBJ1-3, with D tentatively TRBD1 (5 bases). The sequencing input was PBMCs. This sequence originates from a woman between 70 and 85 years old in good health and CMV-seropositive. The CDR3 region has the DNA TGTGCCAGCAGTTACGGAAGGGGATCTGGAAACACCATATATTTT. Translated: CASSYGRGSGNTIYF.